Following are 29 T cell receptor beta chains from one sample sequenced in a study of T cell responses to AZD1222 COVID-19 vaccine. This table comes from immunoSEQ multiplex PCR, and its TCRdb copy is limited to in-frame clones, with some not included. The sample lists 40,000 to 60,000 clones, about 90% occurring once. The specimen was peripheral blood, collected 28 days after the second AZD1222 dose. The receptors were sampled from an adult who received the AZD1222 COVID-19 vaccine.

The chain recombines TRBV7-6 with TRBJ2-1; tentatively, D is TRBD2 (6 bases). V dropped 2 bases and J dropped 5 bases, with 13 bases sitting between them. The CDR3 covers 15 residues. Germline assignment: CDR1 SGHVS and CDR2 FNYEAQ. CDR3 nucleotide sequence: TGTGCCAGCAGCTTATACGGGCCGGGGGACAATGAGCAGTTCTTC. This gives the protein CASSLYGPGDNEQFF.

This chain connects TRBV19 to TRBJ2-7; 13 bases fit TRBD2. CDR1 and CDR2 from the germline V gene are LNHDA and SQIVND (reference sequence). The CDR3 is made up of 16 amino acids. Trimming at V came to 6 bases and at J to 5 bases, leaving 10 bases not matched to a gene. The CDR3 loop reads CASSPGTSGTSDEQYF. The CDR3 DNA is TGTGCCAGTAGCCCGGGGACTAGCGGGACTTCCGACGAGCAGTACTTC.

The chain recombines TRBV19 with TRBJ1-5; D is undetermined. The V end was cut by 6 bases, the J end by 5 bases, with 8 bases between. The CDR3 length is 12 residues. Germline V gene data show CDR1 as LNHDA and CDR2 as SQIVND (reference sequence). CDR3 coding DNA: TGTGCCAGTAGCTTCGAAGATCAGCCCCAGCATTTT. As protein: CASSFEDQPQHF.

The chain employs TRBV13 and TRBJ2-2; 8 nucleotides match TRBD1. This CDR3 spans 14 amino acids. Germline V gene lookup returns CDR1 PRHDT and CDR2 FYEKMQ (reference sequence). V shed 3 bases, J shed 9 bases, and the junction held 6 bases outside the gene matches. The CDR3, as DNA: TGTGCCAGCAGCTTCCGGGACAGGAATCGGGAGCTGTTTTTT. Its protein is CASSFRDRNRELFF.

This chain uses TRBV6-5 with TRBJ1-6, with D perhaps TRBD1 (5 bases). The CDR3 spans 14 residues. Per the germline V gene, CDR1 is MNHEY and CDR2 is SVGAGI. V shed 6 bases and J shed 4 bases, with 10 bases lying between them. The CDR3 region is CASSGTGYNSPLHF. The CDR3 region has the DNA TGTGCCAGCAGCGGGACGGGTTATAATTCACCCCTCCACTTT.

This clone was counted only a few times. The rearrangement uses TRBV18 and TRBJ2-7; D might be TRBD1 (5 bases). The CDR3 consists of 12 residues. Germline loops: CDR1 KGHSH, CDR2 LQKENI. Trimming left V 6 bases short and J 3 bases short, with 9 bases between. As DNA, the CDR3 is TGTGCCAGCTCCCAGGGAAACTACGAGCAGTACTTC. This translates into CASSQGNYEQYF.

The chain recombines TRBV15 with TRBJ1-2, with D maybe TRBD1 (6 bases). The CDR3 runs 15 residues. V lost 0 bases and J 8 bases, leaving 16 bases between the germline ends. The germline V gene encodes CDR1 LNHNV and CDR2 YYDKDF (reference sequence). The CDR3 reads CATSRDSGRGGGYTF. CDR3 DNA sequence: TGTGCCACCAGCAGAGATTCCGGCAGGGGTGGAGGCTACACCTTC. Supplemented by reference TRBV15 and TRBJ1-2, the full variable domain reads DAMVIQNPRYQVTQFGKPVTLSCSQTLNHNVMYWYQQKSSQAPKLLFHYYDKDFNNEADTPDNFQSRRPNTSFCFLDIRSPGLGDTAMYLCATSRDSGRGGGYTFGSGTRLTVV.

This chain connects TRBV7-2 to TRBJ2-3, with 11 bases lining up with TRBD2. After removal of 3 bases from V and 2 bases from J, the junction contained 4 bases not matched to a gene. This CDR3 is 16 amino acids long. Looked up from germline, CDR1 is SGHTA and CDR2 is FQGNSA. This CDR3 reads CASSFRLAGTTDTQYF. The CDR3 DNA reads TGTGCCAGCAGCTTCAGACTAGCGGGGACCACAGATACGCAGTATTTT.

The chain couples TRBV7-2 to TRBJ2-7; 7 bases fit TRBD1. There are 14 residues in the CDR3. After removal of 4 bases from V and 2 bases from J, the junction contained 5 bases not matched to a gene. CDR1 and CDR2 from the germline V gene are SGHTA and FQGNSA. CDR3 in DNA: TGTGCCAGCAGCTCGACAGGGTTAACCTACGAGCAGTACTTC. It yields the protein CASSSTGLTYEQYF.

V and J are TRBV6-2 or TRBV6-3 and TRBJ2-1; no definite D call. Germline V gene sequence: CDR1 MNHEY, CDR2 SVGEGT. The CDR3 has 18 residues. Trimming cost V 2 bases and J 5 bases, with 22 bases left between them. CDR3 in amino acids: CASSYAALAQKRNNEQFF. The CDR3 nucleotides read TGTGCCAGCAGTTACGCGGCTCTGGCTCAAAAGAGAAACAATGAGCAGTTCTTC.

A single count supports this clone. The rearrangement joins TRBV7-9 to TRBJ2-3, with D possibly TRBD1 on 5 matching bases. Deletions cut 1 base from V and 1 base from J, with 9 bases between. Germline loops: CDR1 SEHNR, CDR2 FQNEAQ (reference sequence). This CDR3 has 15 residues. This CDR3 is CASSLDQQGTDTQYF. The DNA of the CDR3 is TGTGCCAGCAGCTTAGATCAACAGGGCACAGATACGCAGTATTTT.

V usage is TRBV3-1 (or the pseudogene TRBV3-2) and J usage is TRBJ2-1; unclear D gene. Germline values: CDR1 LGHDT, CDR2 YNNKEL (reference sequence). The CDR3 sequence is 13 residues long. V lost 0 bases and J 10 bases, leaving 10 bases between the germline ends. The CDR3 here is CASSQELGREQFF. As DNA, the CDR3 is TGTGCCAGCAGCCAAGAGTTGGGCAGAGAGCAGTTCTTC.

The chain is built from TRBV7-2 and TRBJ1-2, with a tentative D call TRBD1 (5 bases). With 2 bases removed from V and 8 bases from J, the gap between germline ends came to 24 bases. The CDR3 sequence is 17 residues long. Germline V gene sequence: CDR1 SGHTA, CDR2 FQGNSA. CDR3 protein: CASSLMGVSGEGEGYTF. The CDR3 nucleotides read TGTGCCAGCAGCTTAATGGGAGTGTCGGGGGAAGGTGAGGGCTACACCTTC.

This clone was seen just once. The chain links TRBV10-2 to TRBJ2-7; D not certain. V lost 1 base and J 2 bases, leaving 9 bases between the germline ends. CDR1 WSHSY and CDR2 SAAADI come from the germline V gene. The CDR3 sequence is 14 residues long. Here the CDR3 reads CASSEWADPYEQYF. DNA of the CDR3: TGCGCCAGCAGTGAGTGGGCAGATCCCTACGAGCAGTACTTC.

This chain links TRBV28 with TRBJ1-2; D ambiguous. Trimming took 3 bases from V and 7 from J, leaving 9 bases between them. The CDR3 runs 12 residues. Germline V lookup: CDR1 MDHEN, CDR2 SYDVKM. CDR3 region: CASSFGGSGYTF. The CDR3 nucleotides are TGTGCCAGCAGTTTCGGAGGTTCTGGCTACACCTTC.

This rearrangement joins TRBV10-3 to TRBJ1-2; TRBD1 aligns across 9 bases. Looked up from germline, CDR1 is ENHRY and CDR2 is SYGVKD. With 4 bases clipped from V and 2 bases from J, the junction kept 8 bases outside the gene matches. This CDR3 contains 16 residues. The CDR3 sequence: CAISATSTGGNYGYTF. CDR3 in DNA: TGTGCCATCAGTGCAACTTCGACAGGGGGGAACTATGGCTACACCTTC.

This chain uses TRBV19 with TRBJ1-5, with 7 bases fitting TRBD1. V lost 3 bases to trimming and J lost 9 bases; unmatched junction nucleotides: 8. The CDR3 contains 14 residues. Germline CDR1 reads LNHDA; CDR2 reads SQIVND (reference sequence). CDR3 sequence: CASSMGTANWPQHF. Here the CDR3 DNA reads TGTGCCAGTAGTATGGGGACAGCAAATTGGCCCCAGCATTTT.

V and J are TRBV5-4 and TRBJ1-6; tentative D call: TRBD1 (6 bases). The germline V gene has CDR1 SGHNT and CDR2 YYREEE (reference sequence). The length of the CDR3 is 16 residues. Trimming left V 6 bases short and J 0 bases short, with 13 bases between. The CDR3 region is CASKRTESSYNSPLHF. CDR3 in DNA: TGTGCCAGCAAGAGGACAGAGAGCTCCTATAATTCACCCCTCCACTTT.

V gene TRBV7-2 combines with J gene TRBJ1-2; a possible D gene is TRBD1 (5 bases). Germline CDR1 reads SGHTA; CDR2 reads FQGNSA. V lost 1 base to trimming and J lost 7 bases, with 10 bases between them. The CDR3 totals 13 residues. The CDR3 reads CASSLGQGTGYTF. CDR3 sequence (DNA): TGTGCCAGCAGCTTAGGGCAGGGAACTGGCTACACCTTC.

This chain links TRBV6-5 with TRBJ2-1, with a weak D call TRBD1 (7 bases). Per the germline V gene, CDR1 is MNHEY and CDR2 is SVGAGI. The CDR3 totals 15 residues. V gave up 7 bases and J gave up 7 bases, with 20 bases separating them. In DNA, the CDR3 is TGTGCCAGCACTCCCAGGGGGGTGGACCTGAATGAGCAGTTCTTC. It is translated as CASTPRGVDLNEQFF.

This chain links TRBV15 with TRBJ2-2, with D unclear. The germline CDR1 and CDR2 sequences are LNHNV and YYDKDF (reference sequence). V was shortened by 0 bases and J by 4 bases, with 12 bases between the two germline ends. This CDR3 has 16 amino acids. This CDR3 reads CATSRDNQQPTGELFF. CDR3 DNA sequence: TGTGCCACCAGCAGAGATAATCAGCAGCCCACCGGGGAGCTGTTTTTT.

This clone was seen only once. This chain links TRBV19 with TRBJ2-1; D might be TRBD1 or TRBD2, each matching 7 bases. V lost 6 bases and J lost 9, with 21 bases in between. The length of the CDR3 is 15 residues. Germline values: CDR1 LNHDA, CDR2 SQIVND (reference sequence). The CDR3 region has the DNA TGTGCCAGTAGCACGGCAGGGGGGGGAAGGGGTGAGCAGTTCTTC. Protein: CASSTAGGGRGEQFF.

The CDR3 spells CASRAGFVQGSNQPQHF. The DNA of the CDR3 is TGTGCCAGTCGGGCGGGCTTCGTACAGGGGTCCAATCAGCCCCAGCATTTT. The V gene is TRBV19, the J gene TRBJ1-5; 7 bases map to TRBD1. Germline assignment: CDR1 LNHDA and CDR2 SQIVND (reference sequence). Trimming at V came to 8 bases and at J to 3 bases, leaving 16 bases not matched to a gene. The CDR3 length is 17 residues.

This sequence joins TRBV2 and TRBJ2-7; D uncertain. V lost 6 bases and J 5 bases, leaving 11 bases between the germline ends. The CDR3 totals 12 residues. CDR1 is SNHLY, CDR2 FYNNEI, per germline. The CDR3 DNA reads as TGTGCCAGCAGGGGTAGGAGACACGAGCAGTACTTC. Residues: CASRGRRHEQYF.

This rearrangement joins TRBV3-1 (or the pseudogene TRBV3-2) to TRBJ2-7; 10 bases line up with TRBD1. J was trimmed by 5 bases and V by 3 bases; bases with no gene match: 10. This CDR3 spans 16 amino acids. The germline V gene has CDR1 LGHDT and CDR2 YNNKEL (reference sequence). CDR3 bases: TGTGCCAGCAGCCACCTAAGGGGACAGGGGAACCACGAGCAGTACTTC. Translated: CASSHLRGQGNHEQYF.

V gene TRBV2 combines with J gene TRBJ1-4; no definite D call. This CDR3 is 13 amino acids long. Trimming shortened V by 6 bases and J by 7 bases, and 12 bases separated the two germline ends. Germline V gene data show CDR1 as SNHLY and CDR2 as FYNNEI. The CDR3 DNA reads as TGTGCCAGCAGCCGAAGCGGGAGTGAAAAACTGTTTTTT. Protein: CASSRSGSEKLFF.

This sequence joins TRBV6-5 and TRBJ2-1, with D uncertain. This CDR3 contains 14 residues. Germline V CDR1 and CDR2: MNHEY, SVGAGI. V lost 0 bases and J 4 bases, leaving 7 bases between the germline ends. This CDR3 is CASSYSGSYNEQFF. The CDR3 DNA follows: TGTGCCAGCAGTTACTCCGGCTCGTACAATGAGCAGTTCTTC.

The sample holds one count of this clone. The genes are TRBV4-1 and TRBJ1-5, with 7 bases that match TRBD1. Losses at the gene ends were 1 base for V and 7 bases for J; bases not matched to a gene: 4. The CDR3 is made up of 14 amino acids. Germline V gene lookup returns CDR1 MGHRA and CDR2 YSYEKL. The CDR3 DNA reads as TGCGCCAGCAGCCAAGGTCAGGGGGAGCAGCCCCAGCATTTT. This translates into CASSQGQGEQPQHF.

This clone was seen a few times. The V gene is TRBV19, the J gene TRBJ1-2; D remains unclear. The germline CDR1 and CDR2 sequences are LNHDA and SQIVND (reference sequence). The CDR3 has 13 residues. With 3 bases removed from V and 1 base from J, the gap between germline ends came to 6 bases. Here the CDR3 reads CASSIMGNYGYTF. The CDR3 DNA follows: TGTGCCAGTAGTATTATGGGTAACTATGGCTACACCTTC.